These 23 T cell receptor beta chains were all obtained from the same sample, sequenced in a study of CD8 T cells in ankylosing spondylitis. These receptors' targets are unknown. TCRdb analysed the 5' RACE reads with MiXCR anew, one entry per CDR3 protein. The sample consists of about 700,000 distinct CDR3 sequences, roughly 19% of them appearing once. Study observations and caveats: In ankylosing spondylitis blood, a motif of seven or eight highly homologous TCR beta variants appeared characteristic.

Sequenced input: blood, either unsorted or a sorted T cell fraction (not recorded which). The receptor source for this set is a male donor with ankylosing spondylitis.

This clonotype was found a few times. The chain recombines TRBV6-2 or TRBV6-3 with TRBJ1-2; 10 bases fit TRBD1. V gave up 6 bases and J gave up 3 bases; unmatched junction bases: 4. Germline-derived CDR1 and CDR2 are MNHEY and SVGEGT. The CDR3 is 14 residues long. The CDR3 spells CASSDRGQDYGYTF. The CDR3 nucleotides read TGTGCCAGCAGCGACAGGGGGCAGGACTATGGCTACACCTTC.

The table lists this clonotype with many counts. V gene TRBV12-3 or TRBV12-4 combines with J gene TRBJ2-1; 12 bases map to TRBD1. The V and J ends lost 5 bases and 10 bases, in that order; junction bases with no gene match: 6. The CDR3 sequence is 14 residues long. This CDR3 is CASSAGQGAREQFF. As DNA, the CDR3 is TGTGCCAGCAGTGCGGGACAGGGGGCCAGGGAGCAGTTCTTC.

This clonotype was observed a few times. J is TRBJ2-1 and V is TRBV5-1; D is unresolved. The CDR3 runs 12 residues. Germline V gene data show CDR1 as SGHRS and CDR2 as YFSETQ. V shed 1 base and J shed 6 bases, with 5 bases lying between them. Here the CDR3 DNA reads TGCGCCAGCAGCTTGTCCGCCAATGAGCAGTTCTTC. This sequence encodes CASSLSANEQFF.

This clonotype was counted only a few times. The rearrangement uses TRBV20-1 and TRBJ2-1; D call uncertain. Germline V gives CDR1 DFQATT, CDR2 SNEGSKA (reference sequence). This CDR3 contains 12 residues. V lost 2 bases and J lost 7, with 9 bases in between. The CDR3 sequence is CSARHASNEQFF. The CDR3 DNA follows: TGCAGTGCTAGACATGCCTCTAATGAGCAGTTCTTC.

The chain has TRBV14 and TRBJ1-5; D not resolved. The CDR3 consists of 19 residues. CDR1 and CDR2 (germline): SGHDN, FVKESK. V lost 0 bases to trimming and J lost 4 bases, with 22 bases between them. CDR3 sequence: CASSQDSHRKGTLNQPQHF. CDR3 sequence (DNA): TGTGCCAGCAGCCAAGATAGTCATCGAAAGGGAACCCTGAATCAGCCCCAGCATTTT.

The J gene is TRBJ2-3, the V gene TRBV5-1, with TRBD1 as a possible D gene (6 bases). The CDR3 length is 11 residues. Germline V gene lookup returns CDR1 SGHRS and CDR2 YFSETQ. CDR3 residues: CASRGQGPQYF. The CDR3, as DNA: TGCGCGTCCAGAGGGCAGGGGCCGCAGTATTTT.

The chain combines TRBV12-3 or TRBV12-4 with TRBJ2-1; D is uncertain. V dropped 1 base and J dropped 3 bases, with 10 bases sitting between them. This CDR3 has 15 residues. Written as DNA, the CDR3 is TGTGCCAGCAGTTTAGTGGAAAGACTCTACAATGAGCAGTTCTTC. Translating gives CASSLVERLYNEQFF.

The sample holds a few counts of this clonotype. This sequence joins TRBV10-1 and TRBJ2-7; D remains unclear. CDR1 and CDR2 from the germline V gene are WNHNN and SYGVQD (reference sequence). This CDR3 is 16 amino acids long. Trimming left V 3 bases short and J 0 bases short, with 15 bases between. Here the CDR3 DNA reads TGCGCCAGCAGTGAAGGAATCGACCGGAGCTCCTACGAGCAGTACTTC. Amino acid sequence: CASSEGIDRSSYEQYF.

CDR3 DNA sequence: TGCGCCAGCAGCTTGGGCTTTGGAGCGGGGGGGTCCTACGAGCAGTACTTC. Translated: CASSLGFGAGGSYEQYF. The chain carries TRBV5-1 and TRBJ2-7, with 10 nucleotides matching TRBD2. The germline gives CDR1 SGHRS, CDR2 YFSETQ. With V trimmed by 0 bases and J by 1 base, 7 bases remained unmatched. This CDR3 has 17 amino acids.

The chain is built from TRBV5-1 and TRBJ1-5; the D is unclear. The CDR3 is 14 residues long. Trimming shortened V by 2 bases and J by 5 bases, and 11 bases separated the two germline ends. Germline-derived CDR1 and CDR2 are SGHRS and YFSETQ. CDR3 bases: TGCGCCAGCAGCTTAGAGCCGGGAGATCAGCCCCAGCATTTT. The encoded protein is CASSLEPGDQPQHF.

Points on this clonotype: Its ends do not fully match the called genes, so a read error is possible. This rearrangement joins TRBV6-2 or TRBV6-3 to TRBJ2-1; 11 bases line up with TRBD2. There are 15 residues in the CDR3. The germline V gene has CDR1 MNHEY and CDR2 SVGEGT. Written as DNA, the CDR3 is TGTGCCAGCAGTCGAACCGGACTAGCGGGCGGTTCGGGGGGCTTC. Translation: CASSRTGLAGGSGGF.

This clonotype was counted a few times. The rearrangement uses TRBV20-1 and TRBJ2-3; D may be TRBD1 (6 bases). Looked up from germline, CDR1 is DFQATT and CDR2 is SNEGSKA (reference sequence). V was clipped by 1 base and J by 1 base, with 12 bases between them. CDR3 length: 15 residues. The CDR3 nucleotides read TGCAGTGCTAGAGTGGGGGCTGCTGGCACAGATACGCAGTATTTT. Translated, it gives CSARVGAAGTDTQYF.

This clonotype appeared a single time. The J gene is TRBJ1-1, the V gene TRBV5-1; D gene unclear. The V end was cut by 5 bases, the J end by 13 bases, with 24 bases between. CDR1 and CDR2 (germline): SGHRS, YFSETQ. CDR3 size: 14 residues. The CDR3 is CASSGDKTTGKVFF. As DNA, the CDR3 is TGCGCCAGCAGTGGCGACAAGACGACGGGGAAAGTTTTCTTT.

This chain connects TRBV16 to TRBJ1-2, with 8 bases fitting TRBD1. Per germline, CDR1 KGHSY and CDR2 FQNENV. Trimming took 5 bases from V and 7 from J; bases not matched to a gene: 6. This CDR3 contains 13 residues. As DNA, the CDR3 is TGTGCCAGCAGCTCGGACAGGGTCGGTGGCTACACCTTC. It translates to CASSSDRVGGYTF.

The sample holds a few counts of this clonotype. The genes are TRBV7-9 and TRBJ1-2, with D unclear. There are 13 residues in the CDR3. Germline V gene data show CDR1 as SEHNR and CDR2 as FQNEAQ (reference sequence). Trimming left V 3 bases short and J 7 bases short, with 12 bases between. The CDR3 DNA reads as TGTGCCAGCAGCTTTGGGAATTCAGGTGGCTACACCTTC. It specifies CASSFGNSGGYTF.

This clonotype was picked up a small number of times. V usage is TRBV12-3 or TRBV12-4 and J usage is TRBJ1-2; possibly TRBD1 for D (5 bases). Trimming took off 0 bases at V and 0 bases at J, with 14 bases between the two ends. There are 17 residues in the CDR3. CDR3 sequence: CASSLAPGAATNYGYTF. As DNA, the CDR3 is TGTGCCAGCAGTTTAGCCCCCGGGGCGGCGACTAACTATGGCTACACCTTC.

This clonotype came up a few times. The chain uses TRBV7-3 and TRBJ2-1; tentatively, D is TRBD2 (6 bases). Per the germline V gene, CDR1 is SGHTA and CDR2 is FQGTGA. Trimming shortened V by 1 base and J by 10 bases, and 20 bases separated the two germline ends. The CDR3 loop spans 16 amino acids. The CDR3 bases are TGTGCCAGCAGCTTAAATTCGGGGGAGGTATGGTCGGAGCAGTTCTTC. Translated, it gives CASSLNSGEVWSEQFF.

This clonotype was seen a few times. The CDR3 here is CSVLTDAYYEAFF. In DNA, the CDR3 is TGCAGCGTCTTGACTGATGCATACTATGAAGCTTTCTTT. The J gene is TRBJ1-1, the V gene TRBV29-1; D remains unclear. This CDR3 contains 13 residues. Germline V CDR1 and CDR2: SQVTM, ANQGSEA. With 6 bases removed from V and 7 bases from J, the gap between germline ends came to 18 bases.

The CDR3 protein is CAIRRDEPIDTQYF. For the CDR3, the DNA is TGTGCCATCCGCCGGGACGAACCCATAGATACGCAGTATTTT. The chain is built from TRBV10-3 and TRBJ2-3; D may correspond to TRBD1 or TRBD2 (5 bases each). With 8 bases removed from V and 5 bases from J, the gap between germline ends came to 17 bases. Germline lookup yields CDR1 ENHRY and CDR2 SYGVKD. The length of the CDR3 is 14 residues.

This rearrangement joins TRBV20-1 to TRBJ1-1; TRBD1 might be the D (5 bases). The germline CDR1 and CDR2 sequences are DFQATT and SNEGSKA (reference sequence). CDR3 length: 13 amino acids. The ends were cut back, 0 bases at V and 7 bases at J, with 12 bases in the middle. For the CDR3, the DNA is TGCAGTGCTAGAGATGTACAGGTGGATGAAGCTTTCTTT. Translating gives CSARDVQVDEAFF.

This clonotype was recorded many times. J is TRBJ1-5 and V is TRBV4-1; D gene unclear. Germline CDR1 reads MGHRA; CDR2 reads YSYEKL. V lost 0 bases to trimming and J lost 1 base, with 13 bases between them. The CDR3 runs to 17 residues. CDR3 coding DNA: TGCGCCAGCAGCCAAGATAGATATTCAGGAAGCAATCAGCCCCAGCATTTT. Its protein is CASSQDRYSGSNQPQHF.

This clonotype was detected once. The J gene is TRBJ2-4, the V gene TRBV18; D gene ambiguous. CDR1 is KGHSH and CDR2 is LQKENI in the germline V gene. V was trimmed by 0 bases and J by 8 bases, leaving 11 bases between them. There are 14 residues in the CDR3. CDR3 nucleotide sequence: TGTGCCAGCTCACCACCAAGTCCTCTCGACATTCAGTACTTC. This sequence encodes CASSPPSPLDIQYF.

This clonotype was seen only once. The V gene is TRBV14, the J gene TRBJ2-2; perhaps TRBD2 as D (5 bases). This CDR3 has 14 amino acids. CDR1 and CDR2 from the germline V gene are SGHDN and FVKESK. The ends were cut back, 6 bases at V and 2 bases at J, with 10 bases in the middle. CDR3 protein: CASSLLVNTGELFF. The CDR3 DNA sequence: TGTGCCAGCAGTTTACTAGTCAACACCGGGGAGCTGTTTTTT.